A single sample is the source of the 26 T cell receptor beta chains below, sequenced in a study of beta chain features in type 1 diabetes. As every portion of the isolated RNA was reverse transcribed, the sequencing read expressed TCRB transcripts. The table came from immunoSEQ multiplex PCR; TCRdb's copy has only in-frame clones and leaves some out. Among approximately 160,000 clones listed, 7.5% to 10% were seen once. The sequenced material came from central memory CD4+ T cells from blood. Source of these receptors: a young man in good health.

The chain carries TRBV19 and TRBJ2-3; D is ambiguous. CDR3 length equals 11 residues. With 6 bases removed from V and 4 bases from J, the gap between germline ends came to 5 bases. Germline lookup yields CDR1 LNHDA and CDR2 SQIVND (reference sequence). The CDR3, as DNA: TGTGCCAGTAGATCGGCAGATACGCAGTATTTT. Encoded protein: CASRSADTQYF.

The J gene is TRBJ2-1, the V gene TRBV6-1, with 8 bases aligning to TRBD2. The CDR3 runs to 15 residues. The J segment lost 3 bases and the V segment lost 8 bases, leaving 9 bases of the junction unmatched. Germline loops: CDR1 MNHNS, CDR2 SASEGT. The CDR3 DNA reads TGTGCCAGCCGGGGGGGGACCCCGATCTACAATGAGCAGTTCTTC. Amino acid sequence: CASRGGTPIYNEQFF.

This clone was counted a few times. CDR3 sequence: CASSAGREGQGQFF. CDR3 DNA sequence: TGCGCCAGCAGTGCGGGGCGGGAGGGCCAGGGACAGTTCTTC. The chain uses TRBV10-2 and TRBJ2-1, with TRBD2 matching 9 bases. Germline CDR1 reads WSHSY; CDR2 reads SAAADI. The CDR3 has 14 residues. V lost 4 bases and J lost 13; bases outside the gene matches: 11.

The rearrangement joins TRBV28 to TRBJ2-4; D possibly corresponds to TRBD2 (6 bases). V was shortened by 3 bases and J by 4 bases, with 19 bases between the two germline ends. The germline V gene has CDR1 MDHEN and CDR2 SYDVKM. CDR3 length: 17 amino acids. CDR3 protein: CASSFRDSGWVKNIQYF. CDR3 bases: TGTGCCAGCAGTTTCCGGGACTCCGGATGGGTAAAAAACATTCAGTACTTC.

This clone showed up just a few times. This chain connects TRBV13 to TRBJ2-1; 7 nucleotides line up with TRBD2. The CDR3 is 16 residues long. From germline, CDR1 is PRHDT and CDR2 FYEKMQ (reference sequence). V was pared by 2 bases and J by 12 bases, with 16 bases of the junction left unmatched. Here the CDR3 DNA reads TGTGCCAGCAGCTTAACTTTCGGGACTAAGGGGTCGGGGCAGTTCTTC. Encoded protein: CASSLTFGTKGSGQFF.

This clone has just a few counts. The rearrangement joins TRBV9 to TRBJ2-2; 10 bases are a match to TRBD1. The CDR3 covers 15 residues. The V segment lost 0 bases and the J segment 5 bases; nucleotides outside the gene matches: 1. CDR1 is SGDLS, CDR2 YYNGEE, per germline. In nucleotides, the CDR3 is TGTGCCAGCAGCGTAGAGGGACAGGGGACCGGGGAGCTGTTTTTT. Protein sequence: CASSVEGQGTGELFF.

The CDR3 loop reads CASSPDRLGSSGEYTDTQYF. The CDR3 DNA reads as TGTGCCAGCAGCCCCGACAGGCTGGGTTCTAGCGGAGAATACACAGATACGCAGTATTTT. The V call is TRBV28, the J call TRBJ2-3; D is possibly TRBD2 (7 bases). The CDR3 sequence is 20 residues long. V was shortened by 6 bases and J by 2 bases, with 30 bases between the two germline ends. Germline CDR1 MDHEN, CDR2 SYDVKM. The whole variable domain, filled in from reference TRBV28 and TRBJ2-3, reads DVKVTQSSRYLVKRTGEKVFLECVQDMDHENMFWYRQDPGLGLRLIYFSYDVKMKEKGDIPEGYSVSREKKERFSLILESASTNQTSMYLCASSPDRLGSSGEYTDTQYFGPGTRLTVL.

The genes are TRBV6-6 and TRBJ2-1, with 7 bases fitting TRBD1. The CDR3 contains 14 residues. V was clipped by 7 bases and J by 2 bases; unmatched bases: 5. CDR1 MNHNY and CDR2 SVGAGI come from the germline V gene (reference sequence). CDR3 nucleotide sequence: TGTGCCAGCACCTTCACAGGGGCCTACAATGAGCAGTTCTTC. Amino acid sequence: CASTFTGAYNEQFF.

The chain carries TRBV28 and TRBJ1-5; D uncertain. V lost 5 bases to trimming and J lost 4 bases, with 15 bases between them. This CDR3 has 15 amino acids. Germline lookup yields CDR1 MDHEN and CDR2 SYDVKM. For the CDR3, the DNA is TGTGCCAGCAGTATTGGAGGGTATCCTAATCAGCCCCAGCATTTT. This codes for CASSIGGYPNQPQHF.

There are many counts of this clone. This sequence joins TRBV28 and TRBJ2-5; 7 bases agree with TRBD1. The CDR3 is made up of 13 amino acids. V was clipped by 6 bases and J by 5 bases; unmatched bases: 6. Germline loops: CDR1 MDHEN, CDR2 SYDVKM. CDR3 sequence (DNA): TGTGCCAGCAGCTTGGGACAGATCGAGACCCAGTACTTC. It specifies CASSLGQIETQYF.

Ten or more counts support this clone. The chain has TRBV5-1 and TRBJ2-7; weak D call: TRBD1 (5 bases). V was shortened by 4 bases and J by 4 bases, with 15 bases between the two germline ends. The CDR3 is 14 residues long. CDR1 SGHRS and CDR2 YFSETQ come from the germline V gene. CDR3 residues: CASSRYQRQYEQYF. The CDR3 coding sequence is TGCGCCAGCAGCCGGTACCAGAGACAGTACGAGCAGTACTTC.

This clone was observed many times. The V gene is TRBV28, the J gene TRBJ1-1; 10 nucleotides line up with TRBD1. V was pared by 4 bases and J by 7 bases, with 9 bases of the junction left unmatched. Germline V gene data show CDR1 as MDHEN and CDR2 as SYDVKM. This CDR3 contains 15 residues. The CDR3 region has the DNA TGTGCCAGCAGTTCGCCGGGACAGGGGATTCATGAAGCTTTCTTT. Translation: CASSSPGQGIHEAFF. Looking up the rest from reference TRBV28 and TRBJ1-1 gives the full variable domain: DVKVTQSSRYLVKRTGEKVFLECVQDMDHENMFWYRQDPGLGLRLIYFSYDVKMKEKGDIPEGYSVSREKKERFSLILESASTNQTSMYLCASSSPGQGIHEAFFGQGTRLTVV.

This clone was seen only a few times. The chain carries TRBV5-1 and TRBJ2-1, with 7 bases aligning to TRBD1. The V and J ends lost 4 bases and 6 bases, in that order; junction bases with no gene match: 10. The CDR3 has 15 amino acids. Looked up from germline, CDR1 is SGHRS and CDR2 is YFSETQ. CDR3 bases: TGCGCCAGCAGCCCAGTTCTGACAGGGTCCAATGAGCAGTTCTTC. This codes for CASSPVLTGSNEQFF.

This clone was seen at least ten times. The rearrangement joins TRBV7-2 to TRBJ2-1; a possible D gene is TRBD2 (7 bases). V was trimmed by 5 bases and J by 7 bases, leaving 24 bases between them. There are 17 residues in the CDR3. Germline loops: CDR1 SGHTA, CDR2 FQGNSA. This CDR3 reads CASSAGGRGSIWNEQFF. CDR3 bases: TGTGCCAGCAGCGCCGGGGGCCGCGGGAGTATTTGGAATGAGCAGTTCTTC.

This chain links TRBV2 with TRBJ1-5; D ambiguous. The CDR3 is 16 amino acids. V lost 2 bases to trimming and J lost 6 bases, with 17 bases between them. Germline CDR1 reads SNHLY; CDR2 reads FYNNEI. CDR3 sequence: CASSERAGIKGQPQHF. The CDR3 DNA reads TGTGCCAGCAGTGAAAGGGCCGGGATAAAAGGTCAGCCCCAGCATTTT.

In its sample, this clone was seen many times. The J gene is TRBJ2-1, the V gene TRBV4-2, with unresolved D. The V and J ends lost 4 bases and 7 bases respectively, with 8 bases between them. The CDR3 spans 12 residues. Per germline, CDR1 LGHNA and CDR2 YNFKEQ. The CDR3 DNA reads TGTGCCAGCAGCCCCTCTAGGAATGAGCAGTTCTTC. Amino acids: CASSPSRNEQFF.

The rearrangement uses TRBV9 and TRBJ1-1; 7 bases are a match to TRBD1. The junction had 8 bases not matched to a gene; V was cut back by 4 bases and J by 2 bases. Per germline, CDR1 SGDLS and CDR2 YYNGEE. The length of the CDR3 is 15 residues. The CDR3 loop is CASSPGQVLNTEAFF. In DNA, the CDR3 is TGTGCCAGCAGCCCAGGACAGGTTCTTAACACTGAAGCTTTCTTT.

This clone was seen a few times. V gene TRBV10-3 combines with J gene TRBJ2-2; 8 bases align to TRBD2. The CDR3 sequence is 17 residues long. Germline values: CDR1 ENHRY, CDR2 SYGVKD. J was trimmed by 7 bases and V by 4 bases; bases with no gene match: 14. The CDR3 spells CAISAINSGARGGELFF. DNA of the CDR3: TGTGCCATCAGTGCTATTAATAGCGGGGCCAGAGGCGGGGAGCTGTTTTTT.

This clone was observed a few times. The chain's CDR3 is CASNDPGQGTYEQYF. For the CDR3, the DNA is TGTGCCAGCAACGACCCGGGACAGGGCACCTACGAGCAGTACTTC. The chain has TRBV9 and TRBJ2-7; 9 bases agree with TRBD1. The CDR3 is 15 amino acids. In germline, CDR1 is SGDLS, CDR2 YYNGEE. The ends lost 6 bases at V and 2 bases at J; junction bases unmatched: 9.

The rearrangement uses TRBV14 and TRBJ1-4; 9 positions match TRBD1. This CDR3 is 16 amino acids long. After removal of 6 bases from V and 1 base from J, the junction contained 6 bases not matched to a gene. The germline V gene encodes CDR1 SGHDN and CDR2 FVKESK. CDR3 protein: CASSLGQGRTNEKLFF. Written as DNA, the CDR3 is TGTGCCAGCAGTCTGGGACAGGGAAGAACTAATGAAAAACTGTTTTTT.

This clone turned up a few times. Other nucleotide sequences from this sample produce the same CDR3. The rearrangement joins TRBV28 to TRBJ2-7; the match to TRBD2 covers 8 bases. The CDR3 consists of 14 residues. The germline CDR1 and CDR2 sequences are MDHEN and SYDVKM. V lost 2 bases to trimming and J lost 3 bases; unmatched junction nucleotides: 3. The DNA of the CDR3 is TGTGCCAGCAGTTTAGGTCTAGCGGGCTACGAGCAGTACTTC. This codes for CASSLGLAGYEQYF. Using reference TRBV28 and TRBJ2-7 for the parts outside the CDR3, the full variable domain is DVKVTQSSRYLVKRTGEKVFLECVQDMDHENMFWYRQDPGLGLRLIYFSYDVKMKEKGDIPEGYSVSREKKERFSLILESASTNQTSMYLCASSLGLAGYEQYFGPGTRLTVT.

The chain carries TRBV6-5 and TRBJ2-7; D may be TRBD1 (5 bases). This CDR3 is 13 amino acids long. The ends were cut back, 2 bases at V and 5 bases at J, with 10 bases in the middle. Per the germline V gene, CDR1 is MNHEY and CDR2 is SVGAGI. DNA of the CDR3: TGTGCCAGCAGTTACACACAGGTCAACGAGCAGTACTTC. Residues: CASSYTQVNEQYF.

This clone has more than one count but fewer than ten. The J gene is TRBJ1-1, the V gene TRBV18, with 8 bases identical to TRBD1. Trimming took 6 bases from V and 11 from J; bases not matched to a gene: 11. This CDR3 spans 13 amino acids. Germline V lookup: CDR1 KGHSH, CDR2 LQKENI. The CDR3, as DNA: TGTGCCAGCTCCGGACCGGACAGGGATTGGGCTTTCTTT. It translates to CASSGPDRDWAFF. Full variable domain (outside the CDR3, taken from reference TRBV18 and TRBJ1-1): NAGVMQNPRHLVRRRGQEARLRCSPMKGHSHVYWYRQLPEEGLKFMVYLQKENIIDESGMPKERFSAEFPKEGPSILRIQQVVRGDSAAYFCASSGPDRDWAFFGQGTRLTVV.

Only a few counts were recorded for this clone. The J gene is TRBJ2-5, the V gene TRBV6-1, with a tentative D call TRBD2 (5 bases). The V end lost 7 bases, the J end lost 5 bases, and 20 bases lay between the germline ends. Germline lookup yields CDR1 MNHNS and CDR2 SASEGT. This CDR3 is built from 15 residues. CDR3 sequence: CASNKYRTGRETQYF. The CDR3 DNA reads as TGTGCCAGCAACAAATACCGGACGGGAAGGGAGACCCAGTACTTC.

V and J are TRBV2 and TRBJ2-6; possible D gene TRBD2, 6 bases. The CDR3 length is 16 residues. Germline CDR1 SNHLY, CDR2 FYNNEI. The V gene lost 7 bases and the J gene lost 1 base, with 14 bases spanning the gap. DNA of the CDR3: TGTGCCAGCACTCTTGACGGGAGATCTGGGGCCAACGTCCTGACTTTC. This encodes CASTLDGRSGANVLTF. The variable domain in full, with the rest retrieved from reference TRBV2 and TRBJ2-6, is EPEVTQTPSHQVTQMGQEVILRCVPISNHLYFYWYRQILGQKVEFLVSFYNNEISEKSEIFDDQFSVERPDGSNFTLKIRSTKLEDSAMYFCASTLDGRSGANVLTFGAGSRLTVL.

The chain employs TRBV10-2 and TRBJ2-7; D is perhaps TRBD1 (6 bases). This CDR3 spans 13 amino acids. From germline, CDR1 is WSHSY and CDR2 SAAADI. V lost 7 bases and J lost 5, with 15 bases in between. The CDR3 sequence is CASTRDTPDEQYF. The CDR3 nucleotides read TGCGCCAGCACCAGGGACACCCCTGACGAGCAGTACTTC.